This TCR beta chain appears in the sequencing data of a study of molecular identifiers for immune sequencing clone quantification. Per the germline V gene, CDR1 is SGHAT and CDR2 is FQNNGV. This CDR3 region has 14 residues. V dropped 2 bases and J dropped 5 bases, with 13 bases sitting between them. Sequencing libraries of naive CD8 cells derived from approximately 22,000 to 940,000 sorted cells with 10%, 30% or 50% RNA. It was with previously described methods and listed TCR primers that bulk TCR libraries were made. TCRdb used MiXCR to reprocess the PCR reads, holding one entry per CDR3 protein. The table lists some 65,000 distinct CDR3 sequences, about a fifth of them singletons. Study observations and caveats: Amid some 1 million naive cells, spiked Jurkat TCR RNA from one cell was reportedly still detectable. Highly expanded clone sizes could end up underestimated if a barcode were shared by identical TCR molecules.

With regard to this clonotype: The antigen remains undetermined. A much larger clone differs by one base, so this may be a read error.

Source material: naive CD8+ T cells from blood, with Jurkat cell RNA spiked in. Indicated subset: FACS-sorted CD8+CD4-CCR7+CD45RA+ naive T cells. The receptor was derived from a human donor in good health. Some libraries in this study had Jurkat cell RNA spiked in. The V gene is TRBV11-2, the J gene TRBJ2-7, with D perhaps matching TRBD1 (6 bases). The CDR3 DNA is TGTGCCAGCAGCTTACTCCAGGGGAAGCACGAGCAGTACTTC. Translated: CASSLLQGKHEQYF.